This TCR beta chain was profiled in a study of shared clonotypes between healthy human individuals. Study-level information: A couple of female and a few male donors aged 18 to 49 were enrolled.

General study findings and limits: Between a few donors, naive CD4 clonotypes were shared at a level of approximately 5%. Measured sharing among donors was expected to vary with sequencing depth.

Subsets obtained from CD4+ cells comprised CD45RA+ naive and CD45RA-negative memory cells. Trimming stripped 5 bases from V and 3 bases from J, with 17 bases between. Germline lookup yields CDR1 SGHAT and CDR2 FQNNGV. This CDR3 is 15 amino acids long. Notes on this clone: Its antigen is not known.

Sequencing was performed with immunoSEQ multiplex PCR; in TCRdb, only in-frame clones are kept and a portion is missing. The sample contains roughly 2.5 million clones, roughly 92% of which appear only once. The V and J genes are TRBV11-2 and TRBJ2-7; maybe TRBD2 (5 bases). The receptor's source is a young man in good health. Sequencing used naive CD4+ T cells sorted from blood. The subset here: CD45RA+ positively selected. The CDR3 DNA follows: TGTGCCAGCAGCCCAAGCGGCGCAGTGAGCTACGAGCAGTACTTC. Its translation is CASSPSGAVSYEQYF.